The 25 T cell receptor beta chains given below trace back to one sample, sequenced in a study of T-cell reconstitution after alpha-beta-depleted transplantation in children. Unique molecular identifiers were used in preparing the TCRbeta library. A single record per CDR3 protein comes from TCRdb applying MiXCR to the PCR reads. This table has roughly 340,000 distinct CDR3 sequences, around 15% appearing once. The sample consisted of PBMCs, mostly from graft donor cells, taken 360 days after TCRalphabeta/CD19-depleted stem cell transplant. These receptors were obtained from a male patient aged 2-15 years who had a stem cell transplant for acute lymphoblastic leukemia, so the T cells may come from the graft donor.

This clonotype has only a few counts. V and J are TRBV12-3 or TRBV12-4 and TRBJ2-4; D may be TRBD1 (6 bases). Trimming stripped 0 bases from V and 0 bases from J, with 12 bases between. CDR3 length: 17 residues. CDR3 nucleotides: TGTGCCAGCAGTTTAGCGCGCAGGGGAGTAGCCAAAAACATTCAGTACTTC. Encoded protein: CASSLARRGVAKNIQYF.

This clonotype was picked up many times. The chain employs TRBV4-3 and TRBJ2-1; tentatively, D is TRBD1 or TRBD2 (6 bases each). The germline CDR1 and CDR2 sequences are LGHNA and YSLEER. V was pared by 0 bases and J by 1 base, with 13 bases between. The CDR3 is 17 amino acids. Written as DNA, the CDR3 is TGCGCCAGCAGCCAAGATAGGGGGGCCTCGTCCTACAATGAGCAGTTCTTC. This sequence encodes CASSQDRGASSYNEQFF.

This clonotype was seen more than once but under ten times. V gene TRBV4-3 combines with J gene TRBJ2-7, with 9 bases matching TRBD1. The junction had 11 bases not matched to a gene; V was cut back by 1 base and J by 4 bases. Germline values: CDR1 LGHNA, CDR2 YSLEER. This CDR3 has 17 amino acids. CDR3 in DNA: TGCGCCAGCAGCCAAGGCCTCCGGGACAGGGCGCAGTACGAGCAGTACTTC. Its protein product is CASSQGLRDRAQYEQYF.

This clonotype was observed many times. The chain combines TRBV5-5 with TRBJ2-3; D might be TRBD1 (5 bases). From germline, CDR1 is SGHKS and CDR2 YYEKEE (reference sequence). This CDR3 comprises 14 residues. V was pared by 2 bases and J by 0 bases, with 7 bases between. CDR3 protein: CASSFSGSTDTQYF. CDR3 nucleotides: TGTGCCAGCAGCTTTTCAGGGAGCACAGATACGCAGTATTTT.

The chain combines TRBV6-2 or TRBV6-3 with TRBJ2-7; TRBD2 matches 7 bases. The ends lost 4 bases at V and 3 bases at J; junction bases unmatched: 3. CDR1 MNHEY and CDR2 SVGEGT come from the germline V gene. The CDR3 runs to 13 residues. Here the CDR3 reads CASSLTSDYEQYF. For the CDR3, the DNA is TGTGCCAGCAGTTTAACTAGCGACTACGAGCAGTACTTC.

The CDR3 nucleotides read TGTGCCAGCAGTGAAGCGCTTCGGAGACCCACGTACAGGGTTGAAGCTTTCTTT. This sequence encodes CASSEALRRPTYRVEAFF. The chain links TRBV2 to TRBJ1-1; possible D gene TRBD1, 6 bases. The germline CDR1 and CDR2 sequences are SNHLY and FYNNEI. The V and J ends lost 0 bases and 7 bases respectively, with 24 bases between them. This CDR3 region has 18 residues. The full variable domain, with the rest looked up from reference TRBV2 and TRBJ1-1, is EPEVTQTPSHQVTQMGQEVILRCVPISNHLYFYWYRQILGQKVEFLVSFYNNEISEKSEIFDDQFSVERPDGSNFTLKIRSTKLEDSAMYFCASSEALRRPTYRVEAFFGQGTRLTVV.

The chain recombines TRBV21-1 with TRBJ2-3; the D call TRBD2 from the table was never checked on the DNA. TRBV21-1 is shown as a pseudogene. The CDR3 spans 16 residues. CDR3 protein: CASSKPDRPSRDTQYF. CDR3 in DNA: TGTGCCAGCAGCAAACCGGACAGGCCCTCAAGGGATACGCAGTATTTT.

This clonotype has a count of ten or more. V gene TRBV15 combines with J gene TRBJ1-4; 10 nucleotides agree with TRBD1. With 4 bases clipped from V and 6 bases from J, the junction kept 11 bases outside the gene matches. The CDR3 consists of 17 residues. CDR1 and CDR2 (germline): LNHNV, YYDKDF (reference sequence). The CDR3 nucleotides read TGTGCCACCAGCAATCCCCGACGGGGGACAGGGGATGAAAAACTGTTTTTT. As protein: CATSNPRRGTGDEKLFF.

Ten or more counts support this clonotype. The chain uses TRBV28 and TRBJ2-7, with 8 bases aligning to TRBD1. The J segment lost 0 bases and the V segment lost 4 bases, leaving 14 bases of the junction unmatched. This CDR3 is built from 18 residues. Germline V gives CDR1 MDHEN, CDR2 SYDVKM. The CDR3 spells CASSSLGGQALSSYEQYF. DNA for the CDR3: TGTGCCAGCAGTTCCCTTGGGGGACAGGCCTTGAGCTCCTACGAGCAGTACTTC.

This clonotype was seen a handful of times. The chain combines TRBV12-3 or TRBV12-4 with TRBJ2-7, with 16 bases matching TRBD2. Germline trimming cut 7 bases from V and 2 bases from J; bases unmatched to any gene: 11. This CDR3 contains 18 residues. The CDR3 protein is CASNSGTSGRVLTYEQYF. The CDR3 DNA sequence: TGTGCCAGCAATTCAGGGACTAGCGGGAGGGTCCTTACCTACGAGCAGTACTTC.

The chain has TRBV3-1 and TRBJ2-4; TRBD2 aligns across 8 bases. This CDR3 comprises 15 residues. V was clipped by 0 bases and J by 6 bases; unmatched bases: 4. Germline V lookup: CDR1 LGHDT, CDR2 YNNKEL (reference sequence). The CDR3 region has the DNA TGTGCCAGCAGCCAAGAGGGACTAGGTAGAAACATTCAGTACTTC. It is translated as CASSQEGLGRNIQYF.

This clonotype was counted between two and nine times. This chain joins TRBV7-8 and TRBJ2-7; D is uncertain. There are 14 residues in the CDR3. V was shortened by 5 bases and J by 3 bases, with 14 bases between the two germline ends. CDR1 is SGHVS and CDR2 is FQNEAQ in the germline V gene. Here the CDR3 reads CASSNTDLFYEQYF. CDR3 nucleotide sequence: TGTGCCAGCAGCAACACTGACCTCTTCTACGAGCAGTACTTC. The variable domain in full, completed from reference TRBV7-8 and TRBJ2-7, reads GAGVSQSPRYKVAKRGQDVALRCDPISGHVSLFWYQQALGQGPEFLTYFQNEAQLDKSGLPSDRFFAERPEGSVSTLKIQRTQQEDSAVYLCASSNTDLFYEQYFGPGTRLTVT.

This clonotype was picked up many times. This chain's CDR3 is CASSSGGLAKNIQYF. The CDR3 DNA is TGCGCCAGCAGCTCCGGAGGGCTGGCCAAAAACATTCAGTACTTC. This rearrangement joins TRBV5-1 to TRBJ2-4, with D perhaps TRBD2 (6 bases). V lost 3 bases and J lost 1, with 11 bases in between. The CDR3 length is 15 residues. In germline, CDR1 is SGHRS, CDR2 YFSETQ.

This chain's CDR3 is CAWSVRAGGAETQYF. The CDR3 region has the DNA TGTGCCTGGAGTGTACGGGCGGGAGGGGCAGAGACCCAGTACTTC. V and J are TRBV30 and TRBJ2-5; 9 bases are shared with TRBD2. The V gene's germline CDR1 is GTSNPN and CDR2 SVGIG (reference sequence). V trimming: 0 bases; J trimming: 4 bases; junction bases outside the gene matches: 6. The length of the CDR3 is 15 residues.

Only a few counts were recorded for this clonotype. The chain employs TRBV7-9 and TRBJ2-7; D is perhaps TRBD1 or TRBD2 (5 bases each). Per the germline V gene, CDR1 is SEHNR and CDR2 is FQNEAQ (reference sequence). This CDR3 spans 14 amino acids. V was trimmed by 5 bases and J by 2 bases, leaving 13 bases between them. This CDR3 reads CASSPRDGAYEQYF. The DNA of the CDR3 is TGTGCCAGCAGCCCACGGGACGGAGCCTACGAGCAGTACTTC. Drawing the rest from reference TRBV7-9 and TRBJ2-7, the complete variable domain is DTGVSQNPRHKITKRGQNVTFRCDPISEHNRLYWYRQTLGQGPEFLTYFQNEAQLEKSRLLSDRFSAERPKGSFSTLEIQRTEQGDSAMYLCASSPRDGAYEQYFGPGTRLTVT.

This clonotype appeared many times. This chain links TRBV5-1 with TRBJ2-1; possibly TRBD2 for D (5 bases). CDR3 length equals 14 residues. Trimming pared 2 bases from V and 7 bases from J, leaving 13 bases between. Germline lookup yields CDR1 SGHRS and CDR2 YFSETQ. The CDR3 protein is CASSFKISGNEQFF. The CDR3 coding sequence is TGCGCCAGCAGCTTCAAAATAAGCGGTAATGAGCAGTTCTTC.

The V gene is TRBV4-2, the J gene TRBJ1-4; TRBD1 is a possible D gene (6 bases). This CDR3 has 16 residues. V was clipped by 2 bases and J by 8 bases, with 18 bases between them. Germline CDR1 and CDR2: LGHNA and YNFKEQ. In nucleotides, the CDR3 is TGTGCCAGCAGCCAACGCAGGGGCGGAGGACGGGAAAAACTGTTTTTT. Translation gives CASSQRRGGGREKLFF.

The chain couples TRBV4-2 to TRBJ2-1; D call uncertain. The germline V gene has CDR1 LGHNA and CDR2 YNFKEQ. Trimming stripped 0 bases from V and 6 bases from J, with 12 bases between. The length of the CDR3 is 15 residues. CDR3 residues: CASSQEPIDVNEQFF. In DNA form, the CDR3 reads TGTGCCAGCAGCCAAGAGCCGATCGACGTCAATGAGCAGTTCTTC.

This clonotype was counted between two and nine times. CDR3 residues: CSAKGAFDTQYF. The CDR3, as DNA: TGCAGTGCCAAAGGCGCCTTTGATACGCAGTATTTT. This chain links TRBV20-1 with TRBJ2-3; the D is unclear. The CDR3 consists of 12 residues. V was shortened by 6 bases and J by 6 bases, with 13 bases between the two germline ends. Germline values: CDR1 DFQATT, CDR2 SNEGSKA (reference sequence).

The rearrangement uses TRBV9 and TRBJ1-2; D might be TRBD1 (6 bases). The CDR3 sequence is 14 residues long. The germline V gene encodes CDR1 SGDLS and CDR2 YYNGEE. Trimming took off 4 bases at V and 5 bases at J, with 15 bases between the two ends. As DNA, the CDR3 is TGTGCCAGCAGCCCCCGCAGGGGAACTTATGGCTACACCTTC. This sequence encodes CASSPRRGTYGYTF.

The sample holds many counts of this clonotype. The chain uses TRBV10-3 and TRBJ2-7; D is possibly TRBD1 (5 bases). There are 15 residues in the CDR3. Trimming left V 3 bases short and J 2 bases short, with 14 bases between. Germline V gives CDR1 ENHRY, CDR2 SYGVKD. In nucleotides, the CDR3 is TGTGCCATCAGTGAAGGGGCAGGGCAAGCCTACGAGCAGTACTTC. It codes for CAISEGAGQAYEQYF.

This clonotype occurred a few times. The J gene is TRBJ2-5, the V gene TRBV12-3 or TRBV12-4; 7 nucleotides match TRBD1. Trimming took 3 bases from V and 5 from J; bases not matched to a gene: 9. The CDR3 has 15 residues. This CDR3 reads CASSFLIGGMETQYF. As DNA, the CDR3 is TGTGCCAGCAGTTTTTTGATAGGGGGCATGGAGACCCAGTACTTC.

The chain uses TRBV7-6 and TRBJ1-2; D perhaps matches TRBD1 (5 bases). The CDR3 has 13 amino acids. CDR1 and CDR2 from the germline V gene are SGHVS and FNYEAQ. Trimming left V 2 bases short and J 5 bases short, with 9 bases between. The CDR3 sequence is CASSLSGTYGYTF. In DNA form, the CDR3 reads TGTGCCAGCAGCTTATCCGGGACTTATGGCTACACCTTC.

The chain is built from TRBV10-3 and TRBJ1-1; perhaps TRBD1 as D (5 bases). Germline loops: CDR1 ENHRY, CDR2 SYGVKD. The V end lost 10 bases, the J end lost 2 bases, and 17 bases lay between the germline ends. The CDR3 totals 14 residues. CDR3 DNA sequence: TGTGCCACCAAACCCGGGGGGGGTAACACTGAAGCTTTCTTT. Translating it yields CATKPGGGNTEAFF.

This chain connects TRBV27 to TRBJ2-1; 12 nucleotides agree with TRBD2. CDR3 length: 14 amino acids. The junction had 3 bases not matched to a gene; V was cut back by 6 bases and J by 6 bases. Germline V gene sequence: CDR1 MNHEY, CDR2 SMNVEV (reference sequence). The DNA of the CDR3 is TGTGCCAGCAGCTGGACTAGCGGGGCCAATGAGCAGTTCTTC. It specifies CASSWTSGANEQFF.